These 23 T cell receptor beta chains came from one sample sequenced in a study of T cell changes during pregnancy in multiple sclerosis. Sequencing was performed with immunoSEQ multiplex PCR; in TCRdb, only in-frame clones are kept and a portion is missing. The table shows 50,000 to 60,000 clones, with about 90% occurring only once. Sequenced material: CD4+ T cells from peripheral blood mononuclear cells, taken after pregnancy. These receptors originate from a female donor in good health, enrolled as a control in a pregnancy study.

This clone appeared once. CDR3 in amino acids: CASSGGQDNQPQHF. CDR3 bases: TGTGCCAGCAGTGGGGGCCAAGACAATCAGCCCCAGCATTTT. The gene calls are TRBV2 and TRBJ1-5; TRBD1 is a possible D gene (5 bases). Trimming removed 4 bases from V and 3 bases from J, with 10 bases in between. This CDR3 has 14 amino acids. Germline values: CDR1 SNHLY, CDR2 FYNNEI.

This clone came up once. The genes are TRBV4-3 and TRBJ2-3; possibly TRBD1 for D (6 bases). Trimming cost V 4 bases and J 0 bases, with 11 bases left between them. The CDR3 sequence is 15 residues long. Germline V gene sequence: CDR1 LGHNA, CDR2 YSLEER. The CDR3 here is CASSPGAESTDTQYF. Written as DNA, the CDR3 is TGCGCCAGCAGCCCAGGGGCGGAGAGCACAGATACGCAGTATTTT.

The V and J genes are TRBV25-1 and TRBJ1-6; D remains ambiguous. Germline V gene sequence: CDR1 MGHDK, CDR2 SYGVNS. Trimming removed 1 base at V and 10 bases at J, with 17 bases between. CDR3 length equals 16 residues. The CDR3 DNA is TGTGCCAGCAGTGAATCTAGTCCTGGGTTATTCTCACCCCTCCACTTT. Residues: CASSESSPGLFSPLHF.

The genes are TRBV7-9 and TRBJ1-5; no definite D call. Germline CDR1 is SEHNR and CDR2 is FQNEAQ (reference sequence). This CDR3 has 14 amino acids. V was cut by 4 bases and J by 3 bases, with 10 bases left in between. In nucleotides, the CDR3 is TGTGCCAGCAGCTCGGTCTATTCCAATCAGCCCCAGCATTTT. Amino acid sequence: CASSSVYSNQPQHF.

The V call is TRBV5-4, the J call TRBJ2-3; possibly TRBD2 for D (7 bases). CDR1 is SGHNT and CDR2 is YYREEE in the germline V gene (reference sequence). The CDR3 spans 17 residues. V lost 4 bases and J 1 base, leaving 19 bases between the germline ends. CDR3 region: CASSGGGGRAGTDTQYF. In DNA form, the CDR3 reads TGTGCCAGCAGCGGGGGGGGCGGCAGGGCAGGCACAGATACGCAGTATTTT.

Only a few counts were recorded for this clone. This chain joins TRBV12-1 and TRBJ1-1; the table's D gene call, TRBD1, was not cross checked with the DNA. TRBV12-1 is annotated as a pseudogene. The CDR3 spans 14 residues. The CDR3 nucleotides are TGTGCCAGCAGCTTAAGACAGGGATGGACTGAAGCTTTCTTT. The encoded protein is CASSLRQGWTEAFF.

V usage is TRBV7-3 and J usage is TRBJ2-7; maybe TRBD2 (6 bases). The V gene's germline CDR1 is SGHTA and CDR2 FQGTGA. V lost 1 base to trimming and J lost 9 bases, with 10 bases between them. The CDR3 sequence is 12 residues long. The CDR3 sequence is CASSLNVGGQYF. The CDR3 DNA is TGTGCCAGCAGCTTAAATGTCGGGGGGCAGTACTTC.

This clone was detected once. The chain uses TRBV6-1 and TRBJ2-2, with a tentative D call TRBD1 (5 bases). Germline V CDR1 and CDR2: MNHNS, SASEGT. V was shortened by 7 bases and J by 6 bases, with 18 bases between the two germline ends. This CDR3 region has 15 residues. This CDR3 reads CASKEGVKGPGELFF. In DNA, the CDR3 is TGTGCCAGCAAGGAAGGGGTAAAGGGCCCCGGGGAGCTGTTTTTT.

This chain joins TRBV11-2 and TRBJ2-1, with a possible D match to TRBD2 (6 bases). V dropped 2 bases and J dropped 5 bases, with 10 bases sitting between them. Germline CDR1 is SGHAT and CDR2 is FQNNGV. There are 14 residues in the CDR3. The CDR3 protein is CASSLLGGNNEQFF. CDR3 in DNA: TGTGCCAGCAGCTTACTAGGAGGGAACAATGAGCAGTTCTTC.

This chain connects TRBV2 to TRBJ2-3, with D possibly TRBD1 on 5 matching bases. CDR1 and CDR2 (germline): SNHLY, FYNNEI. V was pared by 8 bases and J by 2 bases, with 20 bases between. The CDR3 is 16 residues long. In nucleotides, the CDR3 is TGTGCCAGCCTACGCCGACAGCCGTCCCACACAGATACGCAGTATTTT. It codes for CASLRRQPSHTDTQYF.

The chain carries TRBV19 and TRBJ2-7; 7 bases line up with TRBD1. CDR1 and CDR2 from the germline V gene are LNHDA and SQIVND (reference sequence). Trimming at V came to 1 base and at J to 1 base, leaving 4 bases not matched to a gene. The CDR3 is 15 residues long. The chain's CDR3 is CASSIARTGSYEQYF. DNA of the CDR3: TGTGCCAGTAGTATAGCCCGGACAGGATCCTACGAGCAGTACTTC. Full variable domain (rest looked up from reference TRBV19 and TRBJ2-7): DGGITQSPKYLFRKEGQNVTLSCEQNLNHDAMYWYRQDPGQGLRLIYYSQIVNDFQKGDIAEGYSVSREKKESFPLTVTSAQKNPTAFYLCASSIARTGSYEQYFGPGTRLTVT.

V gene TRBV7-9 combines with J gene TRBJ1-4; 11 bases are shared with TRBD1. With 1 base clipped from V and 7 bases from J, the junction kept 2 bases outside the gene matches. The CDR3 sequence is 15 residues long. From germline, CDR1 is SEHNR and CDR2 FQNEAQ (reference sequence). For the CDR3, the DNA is TGTGCCAGCAGCTTAGGGACAGGGGGCCGTGAAAAACTGTTTTTT. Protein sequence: CASSLGTGGREKLFF.

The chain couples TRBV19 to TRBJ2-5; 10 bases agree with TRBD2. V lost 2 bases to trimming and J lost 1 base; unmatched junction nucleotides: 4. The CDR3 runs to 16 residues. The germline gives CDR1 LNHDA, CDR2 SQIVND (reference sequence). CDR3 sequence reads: CASSISSGSVQETQYF. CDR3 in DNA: TGTGCCAGTAGTATATCTAGCGGGAGCGTCCAAGAGACCCAGTACTTC. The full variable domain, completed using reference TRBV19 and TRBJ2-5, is DGGITQSPKYLFRKEGQNVTLSCEQNLNHDAMYWYRQDPGQGLRLIYYSQIVNDFQKGDIAEGYSVSREKKESFPLTVTSAQKNPTAFYLCASSISSGSVQETQYFGPGTRLLVL.

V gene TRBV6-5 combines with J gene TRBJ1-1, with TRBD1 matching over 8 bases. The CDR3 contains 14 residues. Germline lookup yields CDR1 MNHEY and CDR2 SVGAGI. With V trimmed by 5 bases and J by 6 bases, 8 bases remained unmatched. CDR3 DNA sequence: TGTGCCAGCAGTGTCCCGGGACAGGTATCTGAAGCTTTCTTT. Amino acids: CASSVPGQVSEAFF.

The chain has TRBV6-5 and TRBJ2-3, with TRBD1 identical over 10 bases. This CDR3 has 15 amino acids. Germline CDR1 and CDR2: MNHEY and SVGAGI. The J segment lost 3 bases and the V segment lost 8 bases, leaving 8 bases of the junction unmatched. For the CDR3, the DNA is TGTGCCAGCCGCACCGGGACAGGGGAGACAGATACGCAGTATTTT. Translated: CASRTGTGETDTQYF.

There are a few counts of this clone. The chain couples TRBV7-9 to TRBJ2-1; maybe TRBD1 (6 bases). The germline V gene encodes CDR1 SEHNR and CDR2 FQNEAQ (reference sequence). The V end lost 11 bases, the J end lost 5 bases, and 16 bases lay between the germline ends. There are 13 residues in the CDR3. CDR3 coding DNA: TGTGCCTGTAAATGGGACAAAGACAATGAGCAGTTCTTC. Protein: CACKWDKDNEQFF.

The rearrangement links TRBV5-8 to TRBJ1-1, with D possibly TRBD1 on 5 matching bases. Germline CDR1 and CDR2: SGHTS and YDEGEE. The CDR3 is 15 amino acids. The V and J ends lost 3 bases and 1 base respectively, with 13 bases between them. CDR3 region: CASSYSTDRNTEAFF. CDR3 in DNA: TGTGCCAGCAGCTACTCCACCGACAGGAACACTGAAGCTTTCTTT.

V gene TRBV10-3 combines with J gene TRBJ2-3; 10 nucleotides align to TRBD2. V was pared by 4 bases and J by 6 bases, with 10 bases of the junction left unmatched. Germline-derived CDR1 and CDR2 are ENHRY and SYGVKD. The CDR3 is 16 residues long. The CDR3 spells CAISGASGGFADTQYF. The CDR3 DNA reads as TGTGCCATCAGTGGAGCTAGCGGGGGCTTCGCGGATACGCAGTATTTT.

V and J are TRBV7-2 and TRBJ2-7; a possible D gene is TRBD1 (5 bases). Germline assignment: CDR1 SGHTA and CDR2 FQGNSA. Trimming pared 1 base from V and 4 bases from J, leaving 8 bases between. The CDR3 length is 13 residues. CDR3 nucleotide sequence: TGTGCCAGCAGCTTAGGAACAGGTTACGAGCAGTACTTC. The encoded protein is CASSLGTGYEQYF.

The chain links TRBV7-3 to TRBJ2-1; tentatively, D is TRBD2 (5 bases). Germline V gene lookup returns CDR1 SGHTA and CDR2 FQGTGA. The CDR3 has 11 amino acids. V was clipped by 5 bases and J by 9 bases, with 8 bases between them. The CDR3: CASSARGEQFF. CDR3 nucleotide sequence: TGTGCCAGCAGCGCTCGGGGTGAGCAGTTCTTC.

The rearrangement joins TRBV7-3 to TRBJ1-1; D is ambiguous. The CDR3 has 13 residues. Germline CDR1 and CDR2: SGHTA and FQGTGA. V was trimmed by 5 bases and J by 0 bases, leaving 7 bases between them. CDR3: CASSQFMNTEAFF. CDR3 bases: TGTGCCAGCAGCCAGTTTATGAACACTGAAGCTTTCTTT.

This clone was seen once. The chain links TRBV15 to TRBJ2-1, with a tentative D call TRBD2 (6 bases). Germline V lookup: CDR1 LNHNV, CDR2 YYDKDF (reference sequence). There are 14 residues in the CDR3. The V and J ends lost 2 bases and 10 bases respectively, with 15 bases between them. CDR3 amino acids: CATSRRGTFREQFF. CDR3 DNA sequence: TGTGCCACCAGCAGACGCGGGACTTTTCGCGAGCAGTTCTTC. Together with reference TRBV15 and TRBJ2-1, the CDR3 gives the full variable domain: DAMVIQNPRYQVTQFGKPVTLSCSQTLNHNVMYWYQQKSSQAPKLLFHYYDKDFNNEADTPDNFQSRRPNTSFCFLDIRSPGLGDTAMYLCATSRRGTFREQFFGPGTRLTVL.

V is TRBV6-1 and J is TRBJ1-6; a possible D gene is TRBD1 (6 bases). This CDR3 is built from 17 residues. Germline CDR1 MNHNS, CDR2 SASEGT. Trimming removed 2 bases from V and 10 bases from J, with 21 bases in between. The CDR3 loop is CASSERGRERGRSPLHF. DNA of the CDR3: TGTGCCAGCAGTGAAAGGGGGAGAGAAAGGGGAAGGTCACCCCTCCACTTT.